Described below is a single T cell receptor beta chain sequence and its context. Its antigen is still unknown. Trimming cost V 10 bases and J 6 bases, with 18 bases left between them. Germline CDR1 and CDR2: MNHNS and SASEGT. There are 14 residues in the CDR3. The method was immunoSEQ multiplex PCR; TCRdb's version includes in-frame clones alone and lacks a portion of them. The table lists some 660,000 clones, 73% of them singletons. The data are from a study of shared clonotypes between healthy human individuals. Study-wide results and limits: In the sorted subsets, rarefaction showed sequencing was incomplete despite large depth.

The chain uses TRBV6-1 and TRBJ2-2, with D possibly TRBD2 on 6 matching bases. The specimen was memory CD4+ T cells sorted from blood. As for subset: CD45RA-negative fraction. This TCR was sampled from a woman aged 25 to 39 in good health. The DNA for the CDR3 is TGTGCCACCGGGGGATGGGAGTTTCCCGGGGAGCTGTTTTTT. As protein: CATGGWEFPGELFF.